Below, 10 T cell receptor beta chains from the same sample are listed, as sequenced in a study of cytomegalovirus exposure and HLA in healthy donors. TCRdb's table, derived via immunoSEQ multiplex PCR, lists solely in-frame clones and lacks some. The repertoire includes roughly 150,000 clones, approximately 96% of them detected once, and around 0.9% sits in the top ten. Source material: PBMCs. These receptors were collected from a woman aged 18-30 years in good health and CMV-seronegative.

This chain connects TRBV2 to TRBJ2-7; 8 bases match TRBD1. V shed 6 bases, J shed 6 bases, and the junction held 13 bases outside the gene matches. Germline-derived CDR1 and CDR2 are SNHLY and FYNNEI. The CDR3 runs 15 residues. CDR3 sequence (DNA): TGTGCCAGCAGGGCTTCCGGGACAGGATTTAGCGAGCAGTACTTC. Residues: CASRASGTGFSEQYF. The full variable domain, its missing parts supplied by reference TRBV2 and TRBJ2-7, is EPEVTQTPSHQVTQMGQEVILRCVPISNHLYFYWYRQILGQKVEFLVSFYNNEISEKSEIFDDQFSVERPDGSNFTLKIRSTKLEDSAMYFCASRASGTGFSEQYFGPGTRLTVT.

This chain connects TRBV5-3 to TRBJ1-2; D may be TRBD1 (6 bases). TRBV5-3 is known as an ORF, though its function is uncertain. The V end was cut by 4 bases, the J end by 2 bases, with 9 bases between. The CDR3 has 13 residues. Here the CDR3 DNA reads TGTGCCAGAAGCAACAGGGCGAACTATGGCTACACCTTC. Protein sequence: CARSNRANYGYTF.

This clone has a single count. CDR3 coding DNA: TGTGCCAGCAGCTCCGGGACTACTATGAACACTGAAGCTTTCTTT. Amino acid sequence: CASSSGTTMNTEAFF. V and J are TRBV7-8 and TRBJ1-1, with D possibly matching TRBD1 (5 bases). Germline CDR1 reads SGHVS; CDR2 reads FQNEAQ. The germline V and J ends were trimmed by 4 bases and 0 bases, with 12 bases remaining between them. The CDR3 loop spans 15 amino acids.

The V and J genes are TRBV5-6 and TRBJ1-2; 10 bases match TRBD1. Germline CDR1 is SGHDT and CDR2 is YYEEEE. The CDR3 loop spans 16 amino acids. V gave up 4 bases and J gave up 8 bases; unmatched junction bases: 14. CDR3 amino acids: CASSVRDRGRGVGYTF. The CDR3 region has the DNA TGTGCCAGCAGCGTCCGGGACAGGGGCCGGGGGGTAGGCTACACCTTC.

This chain connects TRBV14 to TRBJ1-1; TRBD1 aligns across 7 bases. Germline V gives CDR1 SGHDN, CDR2 FVKESK. J gave up 1 base and V 1 base, and 15 bases lay outside the gene matches. The CDR3 loop spans 19 amino acids. CDR3 region: CASSQAPGQALSQNTEAFF. CDR3 nucleotide sequence: TGTGCCAGCAGCCAAGCCCCCGGACAGGCATTGTCCCAGAACACTGAAGCTTTCTTT.

This clone was found a few times. The chain recombines TRBV18 with TRBJ2-7; D perhaps matches TRBD2 (5 bases). CDR1 and CDR2 (germline): KGHSH, LQKENI. There are 14 residues in the CDR3. V lost 5 bases, J lost 4 bases, and 15 bases lay in between. The CDR3 sequence is CASSATISPYEQYF. For the CDR3, the DNA is TGTGCCAGCTCAGCGACTATTTCCCCATACGAGCAGTACTTC.

The rearrangement links TRBV5-4 to TRBJ1-1; the match to TRBD1 covers 9 bases. This CDR3 region has 14 residues. Germline V lookup: CDR1 SGHNT, CDR2 YYREEE (reference sequence). V was clipped by 5 bases and J by 4 bases; unmatched bases: 6. CDR3 nucleotide sequence: TGTGCCAGCAGTCCTACAGGGGGCGGCACTGAAGCTTTCTTT. Its translation is CASSPTGGGTEAFF.

This sequence joins TRBV4-2 and TRBJ2-1; 9 bases map to TRBD2. The CDR3 spans 17 residues. Germline lookup yields CDR1 LGHNA and CDR2 YNFKEQ. V was clipped by 0 bases and J by 9 bases; unmatched bases: 12. The CDR3 here is CASSQEMGGGAIIEQFF. The CDR3 DNA reads as TGTGCCAGCAGCCAAGAGATGGGCGGGGGGGCCATTATTGAGCAGTTCTTC.

The J gene is TRBJ2-5, the V gene TRBV27; 8 bases agree with TRBD1. The trim removed 0 bases at V and 5 bases at J, leaving 8 bases unmatched. The CDR3 has 16 amino acids. CDR1 MNHEY and CDR2 SMNVEV come from the germline V gene (reference sequence). This CDR3 is CASSLSPGGRWETQYF. CDR3 DNA: TGTGCCAGCAGTTTATCACCAGGGGGCAGATGGGAGACCCAGTACTTC.

The chain uses TRBV6-1 and TRBJ1-4, with TRBD1 as a possible D gene (5 bases). CDR1 is MNHNS, CDR2 SASEGT, per germline. The CDR3 runs to 14 residues. V lost 7 bases and J lost 8, with 17 bases in between. The CDR3: CASTGGGLGEKLFF. As DNA, the CDR3 is TGTGCCAGCACCGGGGGAGGGCTGGGGGAAAAACTGTTTTTT.